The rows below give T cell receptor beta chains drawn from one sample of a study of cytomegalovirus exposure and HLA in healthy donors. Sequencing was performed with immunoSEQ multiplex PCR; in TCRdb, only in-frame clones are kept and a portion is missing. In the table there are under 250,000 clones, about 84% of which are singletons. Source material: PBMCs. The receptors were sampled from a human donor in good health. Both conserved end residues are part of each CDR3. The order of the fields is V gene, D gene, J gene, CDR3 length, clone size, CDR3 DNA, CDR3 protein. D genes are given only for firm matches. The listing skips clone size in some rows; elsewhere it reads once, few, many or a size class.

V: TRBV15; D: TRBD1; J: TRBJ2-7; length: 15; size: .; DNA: TGTGCCACCAGCGGGGAGGACAGGGGGCTGTACGAGCAGTACTTC; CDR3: CATSGEDRGLYEQYF
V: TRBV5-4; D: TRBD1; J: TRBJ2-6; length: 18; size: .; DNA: TGTGCCAGCAGCACCTACAGGGGGCTAATGTCTGGGGCCAACGTCCTGACTTTC; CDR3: CASSTYRGLMSGANVLTF
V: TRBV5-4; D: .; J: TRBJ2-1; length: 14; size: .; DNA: TGTGCCAGCAGCTTGGAGACTAGTAGTCCTGAGCAGTTCTTC; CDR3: CASSLETSSPEQFF
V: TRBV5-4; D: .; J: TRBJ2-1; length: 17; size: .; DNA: TGTGCCAGCAGCTCCCAGGTACGGAGAGGAGGGTACAATGAGCAGTTCTTC; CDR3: CASSSQVRRGGYNEQFF
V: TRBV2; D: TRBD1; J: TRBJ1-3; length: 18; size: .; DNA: TGTGCCAGCAGTTTTCCAGGGACAGAACCTTTCTCTGGAAACACCATATATTTT; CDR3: CASSFPGTEPFSGNTIYF
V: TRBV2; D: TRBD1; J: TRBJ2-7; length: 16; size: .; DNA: TGTGCCAGCAGTGACCCATCTCAGGGGGCGATTGTACAGCAGTACTTC; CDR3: CASSDPSQGAIVQQYF
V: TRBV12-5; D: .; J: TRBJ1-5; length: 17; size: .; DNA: TGTGCTAGTGCTTTGAACCCCGACAGTGGGATTAATCAGCCCCAGCATTTT; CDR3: CASALNPDSGINQPQHF
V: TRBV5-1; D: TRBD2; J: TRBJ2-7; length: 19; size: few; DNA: TGCGCCAGCAGCCCCTTATATCGTGGACTAGCGGGAGAGTCCTACGAGCAGTACTTC; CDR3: CASSPLYRGLAGESYEQYF
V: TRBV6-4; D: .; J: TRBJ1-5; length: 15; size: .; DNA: TGTGCCAGCAGTGACGAGGGGGGGAGCAATCAGCCCCAGCATTTT; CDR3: CASSDEGGSNQPQHF
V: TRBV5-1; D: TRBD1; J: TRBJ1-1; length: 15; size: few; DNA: TGCGCCAGCAGCCTGGGCGGGACAGGGAACACTGAAGCTTTCTTT; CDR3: CASSLGGTGNTEAFF
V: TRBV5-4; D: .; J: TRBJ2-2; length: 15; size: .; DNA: TGTGCCAGCAGCAACCCAGGGTTCGACGCCGGGGAGCTGTTTTTT; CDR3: CASSNPGFDAGELFF
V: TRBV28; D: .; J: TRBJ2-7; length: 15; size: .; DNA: TGTGCCAGCAGTTTACCTTCCGGGAACTCCTACGAGCAGTACTTC; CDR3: CASSLPSGNSYEQYF
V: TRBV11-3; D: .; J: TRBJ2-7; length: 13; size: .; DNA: TGTGCCAGCAGTTCCTACGACAGCTACGAGCAGTACTTC; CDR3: CASSSYDSYEQYF
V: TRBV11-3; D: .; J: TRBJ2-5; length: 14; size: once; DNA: TGTGCCAGCAGCTCCCCTGAGGGGGAAGAGACCCAGTACTTC; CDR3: CASSSPEGEETQYF
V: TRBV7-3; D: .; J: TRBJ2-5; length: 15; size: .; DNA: TGTGCCAGCAGCCCGACTGGTCAGCCCCAAGAGACCCAGTACTTC; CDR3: CASSPTGQPQETQYF
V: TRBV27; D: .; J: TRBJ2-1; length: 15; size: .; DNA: TGTGCCAGCAGTTTGCAAGATCTAGGACTCAATGAGCAGTTCTTC; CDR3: CASSLQDLGLNEQFF
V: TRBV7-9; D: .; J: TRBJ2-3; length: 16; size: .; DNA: TGTGCCAGCAGCTTGGCGGAAACCTCAAGCACAGATACGCAGTATTTT; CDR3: CASSLAETSSTDTQYF
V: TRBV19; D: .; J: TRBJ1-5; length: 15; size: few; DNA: TGTGCCAGTAGGCCACAGGGACGTGGCAATCAGCCCCAGCATTTT; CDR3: CASRPQGRGNQPQHF
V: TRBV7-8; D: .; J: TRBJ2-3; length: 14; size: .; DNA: TGTGCCAGCAGCCCTCAAAGAGGCACAGATACGCAGTATTTT; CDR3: CASSPQRGTDTQYF
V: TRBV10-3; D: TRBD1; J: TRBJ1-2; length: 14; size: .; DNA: TGTGCCATCGAAGTGACGGGACAGGGGGGCGGCTACACCTTC; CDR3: CAIEVTGQGGGYTF
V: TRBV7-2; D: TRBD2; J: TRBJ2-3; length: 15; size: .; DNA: TGTGCCAGCAGCCCAACGGGGGGAAGCACAGATACGCAGTATTTT; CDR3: CASSPTGGSTDTQYF
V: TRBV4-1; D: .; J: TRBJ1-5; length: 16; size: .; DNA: TGCGCCAGCAGCCAACCGAGGGAGAATAGCAATCAGCCCCAGCATTTT; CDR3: CASSQPRENSNQPQHF
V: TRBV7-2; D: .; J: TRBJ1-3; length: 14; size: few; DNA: TGTGCCAGCAGCAGACAGTTTGGGGGAAACACCATATATTTT; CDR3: CASSRQFGGNTIYF
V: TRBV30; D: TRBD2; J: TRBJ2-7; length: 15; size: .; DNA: TGTGCCTGGAGGGCCGCCGGGACTAGCGGGGTAGAGCAGTACTTC; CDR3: CAWRAAGTSGVEQYF
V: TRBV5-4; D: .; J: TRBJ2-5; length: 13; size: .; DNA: TGTGCCGGCGGAGGGACAGCCCAAGAGACCCAGTACTTC; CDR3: CAGGGTAQETQYF
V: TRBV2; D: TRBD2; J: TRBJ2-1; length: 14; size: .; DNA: TGTGCCAGCTTCCGACTAGCGGGCCGAAATGAGCAGTTCTTC; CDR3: CASFRLAGRNEQFF
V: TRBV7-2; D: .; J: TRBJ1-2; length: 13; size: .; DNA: TGTGCCAGCAGCTTAACTCTCCGGGAGGGCTACACCTTC; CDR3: CASSLTLREGYTF
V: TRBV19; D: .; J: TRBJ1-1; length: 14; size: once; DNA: TGTGCCAGTAGGCAACAGGGCGCTGAAGCCGAAGCTTTCTTT; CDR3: CASRQQGAEAEAFF
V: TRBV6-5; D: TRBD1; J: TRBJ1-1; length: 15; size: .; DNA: TGTGCCGCAACTTCAGGGGGCATCACGAACACTGAAGCTTTCTTT; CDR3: CAATSGGITNTEAFF
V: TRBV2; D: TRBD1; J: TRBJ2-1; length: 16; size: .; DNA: TGTGCCAGCAGTTACCGGGACAGGGAACTCTACAATGAGCAGTTCTTC; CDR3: CASSYRDRELYNEQFF
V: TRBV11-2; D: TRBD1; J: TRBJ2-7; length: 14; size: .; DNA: TGTGCCAGTACGGGACAGGTTAGCTCCTACGAGCAGTACTTC; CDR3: CASTGQVSSYEQYF
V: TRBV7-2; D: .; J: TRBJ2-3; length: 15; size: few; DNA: TGTGCCAGCAGCTTAGGGTCTCGGGGCACAGATACGCAGTATTTT; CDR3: CASSLGSRGTDTQYF
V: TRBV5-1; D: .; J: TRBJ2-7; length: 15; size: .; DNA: TGCGCCAGCAGCTTGGGGGGCCAGGGGAACTACGAGCAGTACTTC; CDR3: CASSLGGQGNYEQYF
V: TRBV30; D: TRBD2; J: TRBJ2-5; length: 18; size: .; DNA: TGTGCCTGGAGTGTAAGGGTGGCTAGCGGGATGGCTTTACAGACCCAGTACTTC; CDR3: CAWSVRVASGMALQTQYF
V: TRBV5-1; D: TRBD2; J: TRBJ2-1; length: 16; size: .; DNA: TGCGCCAGCAGCTTGGTTGGGCTAGCGGGGAACAATGAGCAGTTCTTC; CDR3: CASSLVGLAGNNEQFF
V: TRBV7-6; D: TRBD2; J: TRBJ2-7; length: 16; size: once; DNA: TGTGCCAGCAGCCGACGTAGCGGGTCGAGCTCCTACGAGCAGTACTTC; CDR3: CASSRRSGSSSYEQYF
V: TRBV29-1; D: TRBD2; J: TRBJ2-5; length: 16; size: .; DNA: TGCAGCGTGGCGGGACTAGCGGGAGTCGGTCGAGAGACCCAGTACTTC; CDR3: CSVAGLAGVGRETQYF
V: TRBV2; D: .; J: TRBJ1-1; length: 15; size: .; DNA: TGTGCCAGCAGTGCTGAACAGGGCCAAAACGCTGAAGCTTTCTTT; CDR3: CASSAEQGQNAEAFF
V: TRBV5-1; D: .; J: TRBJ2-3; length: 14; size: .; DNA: TGCGCCAGCAGCTTAGCTCCCAGCACAGATACGCAGTATTTT; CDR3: CASSLAPSTDTQYF
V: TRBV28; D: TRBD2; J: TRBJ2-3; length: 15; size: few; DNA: TGTGCCAGCACCACCTCCGCCGGGAGGCCAGATACGCAGTATTTT; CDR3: CASTTSAGRPDTQYF
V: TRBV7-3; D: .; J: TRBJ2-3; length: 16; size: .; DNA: TGTGCCAGCAGCTTAACTTACAGGGCTAGCACAGATACGCAGTATTTT; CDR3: CASSLTYRASTDTQYF
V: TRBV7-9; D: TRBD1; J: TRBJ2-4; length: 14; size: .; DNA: TGTGCCAGCAGCGAACAAACTCAGGGGGACATTCAGTACTTC; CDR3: CASSEQTQGDIQYF
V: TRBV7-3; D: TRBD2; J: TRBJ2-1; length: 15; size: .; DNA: TGTGCCAGCAGCAGGACTAGCGGCTCCTACAATGAGCAGTTCTTC; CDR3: CASSRTSGSYNEQFF
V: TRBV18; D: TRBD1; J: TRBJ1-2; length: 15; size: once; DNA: TGTGCCAGCTCACCGTCGACAGGGAGGAACTATGGCTACACCTTC; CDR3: CASSPSTGRNYGYTF
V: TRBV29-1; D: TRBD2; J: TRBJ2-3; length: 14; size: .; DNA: TGCAGCGTTGATGCGGGAGCGAGGGCAGATACGCAGTATTTT; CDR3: CSVDAGARADTQYF